The 22 T cell receptor beta chains listed next were all sequenced from one sample in a study of prognosis after radiotherapy for stage I lung cancer. TCR beta CDR3 was amplified from genomic DNA by two-round multiplex PCR. It was primers specific to each TRBV and TRBJ gene that first-round PCR used. TCRdb called the multiplex PCR reads again in MiXCR, with one record for every CDR3 protein. The sample holds 20,000 to 30,000 distinct CDR3 sequences; approximately 39% are singletons and the top ten take 20% to 25%. The source material was PBMCs, sampled before or after stereotactic body radiation therapy (not recorded which). The source of these receptors is a donor of 50 years or more with non-small cell lung cancer.

This clonotype is deemed medium-sized. The chain combines TRBV6-1 with TRBJ2-7, with 7 bases fitting TRBD2. Germline lookup yields CDR1 MNHNS and CDR2 SASEGT. The length of the CDR3 is 13 residues. Trimming at V came to 5 bases and at J to 1 base, leaving 2 bases not matched to a gene. CDR3 sequence: CASSKRGSYEQYF. CDR3 nucleotide sequence: TGTGCCAGCAGTAAGCGGGGATCCTACGAGCAGTACTTC.

This clonotype has only one observation. Sequence at one end of the junction differs from germline and may be a read error. The CDR3 coding sequence is TGTGCCAGCAGCTTTGGAGCGGGATTTACAATAGAGACCCAGTACTTC. Protein product: CASSFGAGFTIETQYF. The chain carries TRBV5-1 and TRBJ2-5; the match to TRBD2 covers 7 bases. The CDR3 totals 16 residues. Germline values: CDR1 SGHRS, CDR2 YFSETQ.

The genes are TRBV10-3 and TRBJ1-2; 7 bases are a match to TRBD1. The germline V gene has CDR1 ENHRY and CDR2 SYGVKD. This CDR3 spans 16 amino acids. The V segment lost 6 bases and the J segment 4 bases; nucleotides outside the gene matches: 14. CDR3 nucleotide sequence: TGTGCCATCAGCCTTGGACAGGTGAACCCTTCCTATGGCTACACCTTC. Residues: CAISLGQVNPSYGYTF.

To note about this clonotype: This sequence is one base from a far larger clone and is likely a read error. This chain uses TRBV6-9 with TRBJ2-2, with a possible D match to TRBD2 (5 bases). CDR3 length: 16 residues. Per germline, CDR1 MNHGY and CDR2 SVAAGI. CDR3 sequence: CASSYEGTSSTGEMFF. Here the CDR3 DNA reads TGTGCCAGCAGTTATGAGGGAACATCCAGCACCGGGGAGATGTTTTTT.

This clonotype has at least ten counts. CDR3 protein: CASTTGGVSSGNTIYF. The DNA for the CDR3 is TGTGCCAGCACCACGGGGGGAGTCAGCTCTGGAAACACCATATATTTT. V gene TRBV28 combines with J gene TRBJ1-3, with a tentative D call TRBD1 (5 bases). CDR3 size: 16 residues. The V end was cut by 7 bases, the J end by 0 bases, with 16 bases between. CDR1 and CDR2 from the germline V gene are MDHEN and SYDVKM. Variable domain in full (rest from reference TRBV28 and TRBJ1-3): DVKVTQSSRYLVKRTGEKVFLECVQDMDHENMFWYRQDPGLGLRLIYFSYDVKMKEKGDIPEGYSVSREKKERFSLILESASTNQTSMYLCASTTGGVSSGNTIYFGEGSWLTVV.

This clonotype was seen ten or more times. The chain uses TRBV28 and TRBJ1-5, with unresolved D. Trimming shortened V by 2 bases and J by 2 bases, and 13 bases separated the two germline ends. Germline V lookup: CDR1 MDHEN, CDR2 SYDVKM. This CDR3 region has 16 residues. DNA of the CDR3: TGTGCCAGCAGTTTAGTAGAACAGTCTCGCAATCAGCCCCAGCATTTT. Protein: CASSLVEQSRNQPQHF. Variable domain in full (rest from reference TRBV28 and TRBJ1-5): DVKVTQSSRYLVKRTGEKVFLECVQDMDHENMFWYRQDPGLGLRLIYFSYDVKMKEKGDIPEGYSVSREKKERFSLILESASTNQTSMYLCASSLVEQSRNQPQHFGDGTRLSIL.

The V gene is TRBV2, the J gene TRBJ2-5; unclear D gene. Germline V gene sequence: CDR1 SNHLY, CDR2 FYNNEI. CDR3 size: 16 residues. V was pared by 5 bases and J by 5 bases, with 21 bases between. The CDR3 here is CASSLRRVAYGETQYF. CDR3 bases: TGTGCCAGCAGTCTTCGACGCGTGGCCTACGGTGAGACCCAGTACTTC.

This clonotype was detected many times. The chain couples TRBV7-9 to TRBJ2-7; D gene ambiguous. The CDR3 contains 11 residues. Trimming stripped 2 bases from V and 6 bases from J, with 5 bases between. The V gene's germline CDR1 is SEHNR and CDR2 FQNEAQ (reference sequence). The CDR3 coding sequence is TGTGCCAGCAGCTTAACCGTCGAGCAGTACTTC. Translating gives CASSLTVEQYF.

There are many counts of this clonotype. V usage is TRBV3-1 and J usage is TRBJ2-3; no firm D call. Per the germline V gene, CDR1 is LGHDT and CDR2 is YNNKEL (reference sequence). Between the trimmed V and J ends, which lost 0 bases and 1 base, there was a span of 5 bases. CDR3 size: 14 residues. CDR3 nucleotides: TGTGCCAGCAGCCAAGACTGGGGCACAGATACGCAGTATTTT. Amino acids: CASSQDWGTDTQYF.

V is TRBV19 and J is TRBJ2-7; 8 bases agree with TRBD1. The CDR3 has 14 residues. Germline lookup yields CDR1 LNHDA and CDR2 SQIVND (reference sequence). The CDR3 spells CANSIGTGTYEQYV. The CDR3 DNA follows: TGTGCCAATAGTATTGGGACAGGCACCTACGAGCAGTACGTC.

About this clonotype: This likely came from a read error, as a far larger clone is one base away. The CDR3 DNA sequence: TGCGCCAGCAGTCAAGACCTCGACAGGTTAACCTACGAGCAGTTCTTC. Translated, it gives CASSQDLDRLTYEQFF. The chain carries TRBV4-1 and TRBJ2-1; D is possibly TRBD1 (6 bases). CDR3 length: 16 residues. From germline, CDR1 is MGHRA and CDR2 YSYEKL.

This clonotype was counted at least ten times. This rearrangement joins TRBV20-1 to TRBJ1-1; no definite D call. The V end was cut by 0 bases, the J end by 1 base, with 6 bases between. The CDR3 has 13 amino acids. Looked up from germline, CDR1 is DFQATT and CDR2 is SNEGSKA (reference sequence). In DNA form, the CDR3 reads TGCAGTGCTAGAGATTTGTGGAACACTGAAGCTTTCTTT. Translating it yields CSARDLWNTEAFF.

This chain links TRBV12-3 or TRBV12-4 with TRBJ2-1; the D gene is possibly TRBD2 (6 bases). The CDR3 loop spans 15 amino acids. V lost 8 bases to trimming and J lost 4 bases, with 18 bases between them. The CDR3 DNA reads TGTGCCAGCGGACCTTGGACTATCAGATACAATGAGCAGTTCTTC. Translation gives CASGPWTIRYNEQFF.

As concerns this clonotype: Given a far larger clone just one base away, this is likely a sequencing read error. V gene TRBV9 combines with J gene TRBJ2-1, with D unresolved. The germline V gene has CDR1 SGDLS and CDR2 YYNGEE. V was trimmed by 5 bases and J by 6 bases, leaving 12 bases between them. The CDR3 runs to 13 residues. CDR3 sequence: CASSVDDFNEQFF. As DNA, the CDR3 is TGTGCCAGCAGTGTCGACGATTTCAATGAGCAGTTCTTC.

The V gene is TRBV28, the J gene TRBJ1-5; 7 nucleotides line up with TRBD1. Germline CDR1 and CDR2: MDHEN and SYDVKM. V lost 5 bases and J lost 7; bases outside the gene matches: 14. This CDR3 contains 16 residues. DNA for the CDR3: TGTGCCAGCAGTCTAAACAGGGGCGCGGTCTGCCAGCCCCAGCATTTT. It encodes CASSLNRGAVCQPQHF.

A word on this clonotype: A far bigger clonotype differs at one base, so this is likely a read error. The gene calls are TRBV6-5 and TRBJ2-7; 12 positions match TRBD1. Germline assignment: CDR1 MNHEY and CDR2 SVGAGI. This CDR3 contains 14 residues. CDR3 nucleotides: TGTGCCAGCCGCGTGGGACAGGGGGCCTACGACCAGTACTTC. This gives the protein CASRVGQGAYDQYF.

At least ten counts were recorded for this clonotype. The CDR3 loop is CAWIPAGGGDEQYF. CDR3 DNA sequence: TGTGCCTGGATACCCGCGGGAGGAGGGGACGAGCAGTACTTC. The gene calls are TRBV30 and TRBJ2-7; 8 positions agree with TRBD2. CDR3 size: 14 residues. Losses at the gene ends were 4 bases for V and 5 bases for J; bases not matched to a gene: 10. CDR1 and CDR2 from the germline V gene are GTSNPN and SVGIG (reference sequence). Combining the CDR3 with reference TRBV30 and TRBJ2-7 gives the whole variable domain SQTIHQWPATLVQPVGSPLSLECTVEGTSNPNLYWYRQAAGRGLQLLFYSVGIGQISSEVPQNLSASRPQDRQFILSSKKLLLSDSGFYLCAWIPAGGGDEQYFGPGTRLTVT.

The genes are TRBV6-1 and TRBJ2-7; the match to TRBD1 covers 7 bases. Trimming took 5 bases from V and 9 from J; bases not matched to a gene: 10. Germline lookup yields CDR1 MNHNS and CDR2 SASEGT. CDR3 length equals 13 residues. The CDR3 loop reads CASSPTLQGRQYV. Written as DNA, the CDR3 is TGTGCCAGCAGTCCTACGTTACAGGGGCGGCAGTACGTC.

As for this clonotype: A much larger clone lies one base from this, so it may be a read error. J is TRBJ2-1 and V is TRBV29-1; D might be TRBD1 (5 bases). The CDR3 loop spans 14 amino acids. Germline V lookup: CDR1 SQVTM, CDR2 ANQGSEA. Trimming removed 6 bases from V and 4 bases from J, with 16 bases in between. The CDR3 reads CSVPLFGHYNEQFF. The DNA for the CDR3 is TGCAGCGTCCCCCTTTTCGGACATTACAATGAGCAGTTCTTC.

The V call is TRBV25-1, the J call TRBJ2-7; D is perhaps TRBD2 (5 bases). V lost 5 bases to trimming and J lost 2 bases, with 13 bases between them. The germline V gene has CDR1 MGHDK and CDR2 SYGVNS. CDR3 length: 14 residues. Here the CDR3 DNA reads TGTGCCAGCAGTAACCTAGCTGTGGCCTACGAGCAGTACTTC. Translated: CASSNLAVAYEQYF.

The sample holds many counts of this clonotype. J is TRBJ2-5 and V is TRBV12-3 or TRBV12-4, with 9 nucleotides matching TRBD2. The CDR3 totals 15 residues. Losses at the gene ends were 6 bases for V and 3 bases for J; bases not matched to a gene: 8. This CDR3 is CASRKTSGKEETQYF. The CDR3 coding sequence is TGTGCCAGCAGGAAGACTAGCGGCAAAGAAGAGACCCAGTACTTC.

By share of the sample, this clonotype is medium-sized. The chain combines TRBV7-3 with TRBJ2-7; D ambiguous. Trimming removed 1 base at V and 7 bases at J, with 14 bases between. The CDR3 loop spans 14 amino acids. Germline CDR1 SGHTA, CDR2 FQGTGA. The CDR3 protein is CASSLKGGQDEQYF. The CDR3 nucleotides read TGTGCCAGCAGCTTAAAAGGTGGTCAGGATGAGCAGTACTTC.